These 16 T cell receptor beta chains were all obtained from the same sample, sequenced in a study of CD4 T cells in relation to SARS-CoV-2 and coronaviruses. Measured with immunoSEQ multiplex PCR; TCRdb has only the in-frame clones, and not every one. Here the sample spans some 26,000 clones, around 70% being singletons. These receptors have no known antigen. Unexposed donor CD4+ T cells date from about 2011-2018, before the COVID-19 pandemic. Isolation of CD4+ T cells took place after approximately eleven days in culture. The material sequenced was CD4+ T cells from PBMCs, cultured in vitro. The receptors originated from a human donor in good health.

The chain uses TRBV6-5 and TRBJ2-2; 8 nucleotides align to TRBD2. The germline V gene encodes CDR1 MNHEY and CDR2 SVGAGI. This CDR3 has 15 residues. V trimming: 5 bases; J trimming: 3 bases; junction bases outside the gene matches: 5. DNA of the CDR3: TGTGCCAGCAGTCTAGGGACTAGAGACACCGGGGAGCTGTTTTTT. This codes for CASSLGTRDTGELFF.

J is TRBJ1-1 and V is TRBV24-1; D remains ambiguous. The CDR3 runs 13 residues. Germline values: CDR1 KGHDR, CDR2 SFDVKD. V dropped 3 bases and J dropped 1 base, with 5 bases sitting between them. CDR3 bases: TGTGCCACCAGTGATGCGGAGAACACTGAAGCTTTCTTT. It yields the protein CATSDAENTEAFF.

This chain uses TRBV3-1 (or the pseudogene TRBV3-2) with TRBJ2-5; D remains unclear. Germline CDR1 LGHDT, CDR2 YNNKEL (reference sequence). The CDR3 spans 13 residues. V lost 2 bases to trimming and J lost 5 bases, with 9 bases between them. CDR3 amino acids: CASSQLTRETQYF. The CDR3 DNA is TGTGCCAGCAGCCAATTGACAAGGGAGACCCAGTACTTC.

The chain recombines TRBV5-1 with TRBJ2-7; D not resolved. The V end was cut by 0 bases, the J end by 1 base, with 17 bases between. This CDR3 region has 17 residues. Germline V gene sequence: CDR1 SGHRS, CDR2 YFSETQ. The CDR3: CASSLVAAGVSSYEQYF. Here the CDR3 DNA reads TGCGCCAGCAGCTTGGTGGCAGCCGGTGTCTCATCCTACGAGCAGTACTTC.

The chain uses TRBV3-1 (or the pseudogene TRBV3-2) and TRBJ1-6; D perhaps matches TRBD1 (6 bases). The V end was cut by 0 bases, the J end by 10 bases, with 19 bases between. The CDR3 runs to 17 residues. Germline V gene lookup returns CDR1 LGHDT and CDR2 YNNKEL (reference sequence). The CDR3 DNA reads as TGTGCCAGCAGCCAAGACCTGGTGGGGGGGCTAGGGTCACCCCTCCACTTT. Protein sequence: CASSQDLVGGLGSPLHF.

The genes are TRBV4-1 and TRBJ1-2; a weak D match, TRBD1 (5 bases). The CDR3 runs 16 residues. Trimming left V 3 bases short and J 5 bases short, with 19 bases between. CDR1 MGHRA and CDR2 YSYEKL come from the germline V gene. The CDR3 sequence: CASSQGGEGFSYGYTF. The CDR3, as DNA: TGCGCCAGCAGCCAGGGGGGGGAGGGGTTTTCATATGGCTACACCTTC.

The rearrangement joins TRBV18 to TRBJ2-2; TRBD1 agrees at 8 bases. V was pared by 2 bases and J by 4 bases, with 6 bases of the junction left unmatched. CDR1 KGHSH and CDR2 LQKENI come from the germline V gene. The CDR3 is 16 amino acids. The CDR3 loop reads CASSPTRTGSTGELFF. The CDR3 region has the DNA TGTGCCAGCTCACCAACTCGGACAGGGTCCACCGGGGAGCTGTTTTTT.

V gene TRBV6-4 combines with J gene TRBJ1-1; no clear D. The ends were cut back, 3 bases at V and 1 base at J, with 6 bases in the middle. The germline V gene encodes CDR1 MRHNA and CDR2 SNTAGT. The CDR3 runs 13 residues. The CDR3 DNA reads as TGTGCCAGCAGTGAACAGACGAACACTGAAGCTTTCTTT. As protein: CASSEQTNTEAFF.

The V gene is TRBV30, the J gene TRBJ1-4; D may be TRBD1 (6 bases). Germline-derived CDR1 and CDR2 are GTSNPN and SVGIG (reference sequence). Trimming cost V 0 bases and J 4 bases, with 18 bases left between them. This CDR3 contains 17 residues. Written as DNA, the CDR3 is TGTGCCTGGAGTGTATGGGACCCAGGACAGCTTAATGAAAAACTGTTTTTT. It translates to CAWSVWDPGQLNEKLFF.

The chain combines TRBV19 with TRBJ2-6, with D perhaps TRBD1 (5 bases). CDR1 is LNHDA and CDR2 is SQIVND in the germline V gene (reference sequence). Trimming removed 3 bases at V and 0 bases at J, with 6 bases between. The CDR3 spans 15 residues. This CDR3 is CASSITGSGANVLTF. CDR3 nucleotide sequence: TGTGCCAGTAGTATTACAGGCTCTGGGGCCAACGTCCTGACTTTC.

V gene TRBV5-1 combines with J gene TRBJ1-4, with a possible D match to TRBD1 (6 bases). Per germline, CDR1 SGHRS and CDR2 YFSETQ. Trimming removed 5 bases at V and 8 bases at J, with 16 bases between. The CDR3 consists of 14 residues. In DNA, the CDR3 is TGCGCCAGCAGTCCCGTGGGACAAGACGAAAAACTGTTTTTT. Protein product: CASSPVGQDEKLFF. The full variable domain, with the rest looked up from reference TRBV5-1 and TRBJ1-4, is KAGVTQTPRYLIKTRGQQVTLSCSPISGHRSVSWYQQTPGQGLQFLFEYFSETQRNKGNFPGRFSGRQFSNSRSEMNVSTLELGDSALYLCASSPVGQDEKLFFGSGTQLSVL.

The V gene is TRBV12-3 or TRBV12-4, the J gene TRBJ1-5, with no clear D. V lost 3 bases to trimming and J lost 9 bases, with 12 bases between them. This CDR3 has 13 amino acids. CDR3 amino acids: CASSLVSFGPQHF. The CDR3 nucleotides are TGTGCCAGCAGTTTGGTGAGTTTTGGGCCCCAGCATTTT.

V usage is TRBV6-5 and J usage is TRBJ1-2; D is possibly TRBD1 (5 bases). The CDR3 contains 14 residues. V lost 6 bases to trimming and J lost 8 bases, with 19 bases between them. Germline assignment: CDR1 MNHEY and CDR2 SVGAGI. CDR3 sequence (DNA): TGTGCCAGCAGGCCACCGGGACTGCCGATGGGCTACACCTTC. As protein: CASRPPGLPMGYTF.

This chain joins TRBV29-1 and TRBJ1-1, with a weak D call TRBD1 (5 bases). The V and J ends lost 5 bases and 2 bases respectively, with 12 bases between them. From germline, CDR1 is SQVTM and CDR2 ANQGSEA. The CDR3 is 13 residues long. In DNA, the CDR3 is TGCAGCGTTATAAGGGGAAGAAACACTGAAGCTTTCTTT. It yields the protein CSVIRGRNTEAFF.

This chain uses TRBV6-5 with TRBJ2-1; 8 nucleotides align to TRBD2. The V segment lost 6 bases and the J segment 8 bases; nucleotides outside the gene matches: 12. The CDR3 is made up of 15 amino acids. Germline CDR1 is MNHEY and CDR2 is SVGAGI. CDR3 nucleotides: TGTGCCAGCAGGCCCAGCGGGAGCCTCCACGATGAGCAGTTCTTC. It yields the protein CASRPSGSLHDEQFF.

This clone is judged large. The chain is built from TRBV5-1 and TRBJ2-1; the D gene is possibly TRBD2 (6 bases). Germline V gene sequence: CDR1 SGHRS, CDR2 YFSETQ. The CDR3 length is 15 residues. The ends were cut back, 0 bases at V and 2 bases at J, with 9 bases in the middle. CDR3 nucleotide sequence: TGCGCCAGCAGCTTGGCGGGAGTTCCCTACAATGAGCAGTTCTTC. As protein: CASSLAGVPYNEQFF.